This T cell receptor (beta chain) was identified during a study of vaccination effects on CD4 cells after COVID-19. CDR3 length: 15 amino acids. The V gene's germline CDR1 is MGHRA and CDR2 YSYEKL. Trimming cost V 3 bases and J 2 bases, with 13 bases left between them. Method: immunoSEQ multiplex PCR; TCRdb's copy keeps in-frame clones and lacks some. The sample shows fewer than 30,000 clones, 70% to 80% of them seen only once. ViraFEST used viral peptide pools to expand antigen-specific CD4+ T cells before sequencing. At the end of 10 days of culture, CD4+ T cells were isolated. Documented for the person is a PCR-confirmed SARS-CoV-2 infection occurring between March and December 2020. PBMC were cultured at around 2 million per well with roughly 10 IU/ml IL-2 and 9.5 to 10 ug/ml peptides. As for this clone: Its matching antigen is unknown.

V usage is TRBV4-1 and J usage is TRBJ1-1; D gene ambiguous. The sequence derives from a human donor who had a prior SARS-CoV-2 infection. This material consisted of CD4+ T cells from PBMCs cultured with HCoV-NL63 spike peptides, taken before COVID-19 vaccination. The CDR3 region is CASSQRRHFNTEAFF. The CDR3 DNA reads as TGCGCCAGCAGCCAGCGGAGACATTTCAACACTGAAGCTTTCTTT.